The rows below give T cell receptor beta chains drawn from one sample of a study of beta chain features in type 1 diabetes. Data came from immunoSEQ multiplex PCR; TCRdb stores just in-frame clones and leaves some out. This sample has 15,000 to 19,000 clones; approximately 68% occur once, and the top ten carry 2% to 2.5%. Sequenced: Tregs from blood. These receptors were taken from a man aged 25 to 45 with type 1 diabetes. Both conserved end residues are part of each CDR3. D genes are given only for firm matches. Some rows mark clone size as missing; the rest say once, few, many or name a class of expanded clone.

size,J,D,V,length,DNA,CDR3
.,TRBJ2-7,TRBD1,TRBV5-1,14,TGCGCCAGCAGCTTGGACAGGGGAGCCTACGAGCAGTACTTC,CASSLDRGAYEQYF
.,TRBJ2-4,.,TRBV23-1,17,TGCGCCAGCAGTCAATCACGGCAGGAACTAGCCAAAAACATTCAGTACTTC,CASSQSRQELAKNIQYF
.,TRBJ2-1,TRBD2,TRBV10-3,12,TGTGCCTCATCCGGGGGGGCAGGTGAGCAGTTCTTC,CASSGGAGEQFF
few,TRBJ1-1,.,TRBV5-1,14,TGCGCCAGCAGCACGAACCAGGGAACCACTGAAGCTTTCTTT,CASSTNQGTTEAFF
.,TRBJ1-1,TRBD1,TRBV6-6,14,TGTGCCAGCACTATACAGGGGCCTAACACTGAAGCTTTCTTT,CASTIQGPNTEAFF
.,TRBJ2-7,TRBD1,TRBV19,13,TGTGCCAGCGCATCGGGACAGTCCTACGAGCGGTACTTC,CASASGQSYERYF
few,TRBJ2-3,TRBD2,TRBV10-3,19,TGTGCCATCAGGTCTGGATCCGGGACTAGCGGGAGGGATTCCGATACGCAGTATTTT,CAIRSGSGTSGRDSDTQYF
few,TRBJ2-7,TRBD1,TRBV5-1,16,TGCGCCAGCAGCCATGCCACAGGGGCCGGGATCTACGAGCAGTACTTC,CASSHATGAGIYEQYF
once,TRBJ1-6,TRBD1,TRBV5-1,14,TGCGCCAGCAGCTTAGGACAGGGTGGCTCACCCCTCCACTTT,CASSLGQGGSPLHF
.,TRBJ2-7,.,TRBV2,12,TGTGCCAGCAGCGAGGGGGTCCCCGAGCAGTACTTC,CASSEGVPEQYF
.,TRBJ1-3,.,TRBV4-1,15,TGCGCCAGCAGCCGTACGGAGGGATCTGGAAACACCATATATTTT,CASSRTEGSGNTIYF
.,TRBJ2-1,TRBD2,TRBV5-1,15,TGCGCCAGCAGCTGGCGGGGGGACCAGTACAATGAGCAGTTCTTC,CASSWRGDQYNEQFF
.,TRBJ2-7,.,TRBV7-6,13,TGTGCCAGCAGCGGAGTCCCGGATGGCGAGCAGTACTTC,CASSGVPDGEQYF
few,TRBJ1-1,.,TRBV5-1,14,TGCGCCAGCAGCTTAGCAGGCTCGAACACTGAAGCTTTCTTT,CASSLAGSNTEAFF
.,TRBJ1-1,.,TRBV5-1,15,TGCGCCAGCAGCTTGGCCGCGGCAGATAACACTGAAGCTTTCTTT,CASSLAAADNTEAFF
.,TRBJ2-3,TRBD2,TRBV18,18,TGTGCCAGCTCACCGGGGACTAGCGGGAGGACTAGCACAGATACGCAGTATTTT,CASSPGTSGRTSTDTQYF
.,TRBJ1-1,.,TRBV5-1,15,TGCGCCAGCAGCTTGGGGGCAGGGGTGAACACTGAAGCTTTCTTT,CASSLGAGVNTEAFF
.,TRBJ2-1,.,TRBV9,13,TGTGCCAGCAGCGTAGCGCCGACTAGTGAGCAGTTCTTC,CASSVAPTSEQFF
few,TRBJ2-7,TRBD1,TRBV6-5,14,TGTGCCAGCGGTTCGACAGGGGTCTCCTACGAGCAGTACTTC,CASGSTGVSYEQYF
.,TRBJ1-2,TRBD1,TRBV7-9,13,TGTGCCAGCAGCTCCATCCAGGGGGCGGGCTACACCTTC,CASSSIQGAGYTF
.,TRBJ2-7,TRBD2,TRBV5-1,18,TGCGCCAGCAGCTCAACGACTAGCGGGGGAACCCGCTCCTACGAGCAGTACTTC,CASSSTTSGGTRSYEQYF
.,TRBJ2-1,TRBD2,TRBV5-1,15,TGCGCCAGCTCCCTGGGGACTAGCTTTTACAATGAGCAGTTCTTC,CASSLGTSFYNEQFF
.,TRBJ1-2,.,TRBV19,11,TGTGCCAGTCAGGATTTCTATGGCTACACCTTC,CASQDFYGYTF
.,TRBJ2-7,TRBD2,TRBV5-1,13,TGCGCCAGCAGTGGACTAGAACTTGACGAGCAGTACTTC,CASSGLELDEQYF
.,TRBJ2-7,TRBD1,TRBV7-9,14,TGTGCCAGCAGCTTAGGGGACAGGCAGGGCGAGCAGTACTTC,CASSLGDRQGEQYF
.,TRBJ2-3,TRBD1,TRBV30,15,TGTGCCTTCTTATTGACAGGGTCCGGCCCAGATACGCAGTATTTT,CAFLLTGSGPDTQYF
.,TRBJ2-3,.,TRBV7-9,16,TGTGCCAGCAGCTTAGCACCAGGGATGAGCACAGATACGCAGTATTTT,CASSLAPGMSTDTQYF
.,TRBJ1-2,TRBD1,TRBV29-1,13,TGCAGCGTAGGGACAGGGGGAGGCTATGGCTACACCTTC,CSVGTGGGYGYTF
.,TRBJ1-1,.,TRBV5-1,12,TGCGCCAGCAGCCCTGACAGCACTGAAGCTTTCTTT,CASSPDSTEAFF
medium-sized,TRBJ1-4,TRBD1,TRBV6-5,15,TGTGCCAGCAGTTACTCGCCAGGGGGCCGTGAAAAACTGTTTTTT,CASSYSPGGREKLFF
.,TRBJ2-2,TRBD2,TRBV6-1,14,TGTGCCACAGCCGCAAGCGGGGGAATCGGGGAGCTGTTTTTT,CATAASGGIGELFF
few,TRBJ2-3,TRBD2,TRBV11-2,15,TGTGCCAGCAGCTTAGCGGGGGGGCTGACAGATACGCAGTATTTT,CASSLAGGLTDTQYF
.,TRBJ1-5,.,TRBV25-1,16,TGTGCCAGCCGGGGGGCGAGGGGGTATAGCAATCAGCCCCAGCATTTT,CASRGARGYSNQPQHF
.,TRBJ2-5,TRBD1,TRBV7-9,16,TGTGCCAGCAGCTTAGCCGGCGGACAGGGCCAGGGGACCCAGTACTTC,CASSLAGGQGQGTQYF
.,TRBJ1-1,.,TRBV25-1,14,TGTGCCAGCAACCGAGCGGGGGGCCGGGCTGAAGCTTTCTTT,CASNRAGGRAEAFF
.,TRBJ2-3,TRBD2,TRBV5-6,15,TGTGCCAGCAGCTTAGCGGGAGTGAGCACAGATACGCAGTATTTT,CASSLAGVSTDTQYF
few,TRBJ2-5,TRBD1,TRBV5-4,15,TGTGCCAGCAGCTTCGCGACAGGGGGCAGGGAGACCCAGTACTTC,CASSFATGGRETQYF
.,TRBJ2-1,.,TRBV5-4,12,TGTGCCAGCAGCTTGGACGGCAATGAGCAGTTCTTC,CASSLDGNEQFF
.,TRBJ2-2,TRBD2,TRBV6-5,14,TGTGCCAGCAGTGGACTAGGGAACACCGGGGAGCTGTTTTTT,CASSGLGNTGELFF
.,TRBJ1-3,TRBD1,TRBV7-9,15,TGTGCCAGCAGCTCGGATGGACAGGGATTTGAGACCATATATTTT,CASSSDGQGFETIYF
once,TRBJ1-5,.,TRBV5-4,16,TGTGCCAGCAGCCCCGGAGGCGGGGGTAGCAATCAGCCCCAGCATTTT,CASSPGGGGSNQPQHF
.,TRBJ1-1,TRBD1,TRBV7-9,16,TGTGCCAGCAGCCCTGGGACAGGGCCTATGAACACTGAAGCTTTCTTT,CASSPGTGPMNTEAFF
.,TRBJ2-1,TRBD2,TRBV6-1,15,TGTGCCAGTGGGAGGGCCAGGGACTACCTCAATGAGCAGTTCTTC,CASGRARDYLNEQFF
.,TRBJ2-1,.,TRBV10-1,16,TGCGCCAGCAGTGAGTTGATAACAGGGACGGGCAATGAGCAGTTCTTC,CASSELITGTGNEQFF
few,TRBJ2-2,TRBD1,TRBV6-6,15,TGTGCCAGCAGTTATAGGACAGGGGGCGGCGGGGAGCTGTTTTTT,CASSYRTGGGGELFF
.,TRBJ1-5,.,TRBV2,14,TGTGCCAGCAGTGGCCTAGAAACGGGTCAGCCCCAGCATTTT,CASSGLETGQPQHF
.,TRBJ2-5,TRBD2,TRBV10-3,15,TGTGCCATCAGTGAGTCACTAGCGGCTAGTGAGACCCAGTACTTC,CAISESLAASETQYF
once,TRBJ1-1,.,TRBV29-1,14,TGCAGCGTTGAATCCCCGGGGATGGGCACTGAAGCTTTCTTT,CSVESPGMGTEAFF
few,TRBJ2-1,TRBD2,TRBV7-8,14,TGTGCCAGCAGCTTAGTGGTGACTAGCGGTGAGCAGTTCTTC,CASSLVVTSGEQFF